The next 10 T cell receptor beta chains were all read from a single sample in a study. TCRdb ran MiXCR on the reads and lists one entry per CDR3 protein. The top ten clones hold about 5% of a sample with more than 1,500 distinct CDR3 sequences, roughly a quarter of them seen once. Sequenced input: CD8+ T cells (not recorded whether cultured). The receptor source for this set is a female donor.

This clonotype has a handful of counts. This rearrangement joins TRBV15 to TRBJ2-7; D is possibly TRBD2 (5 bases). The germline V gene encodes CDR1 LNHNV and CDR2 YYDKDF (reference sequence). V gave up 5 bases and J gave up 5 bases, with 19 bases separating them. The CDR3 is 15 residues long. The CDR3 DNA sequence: TGTGCCACCAGCCCCCTCTTCAGCTATAGCGACGAGCAGTACTTC. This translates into CATSPLFSYSDEQYF.

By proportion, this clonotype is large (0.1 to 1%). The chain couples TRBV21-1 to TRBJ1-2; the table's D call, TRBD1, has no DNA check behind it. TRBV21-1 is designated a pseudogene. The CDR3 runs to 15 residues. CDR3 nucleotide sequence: TGTGCCAGCAGCAACGAGGGCGGGGGGCGCGGTGGCTACACCTTC. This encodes CASSNEGGGRGGYTF.

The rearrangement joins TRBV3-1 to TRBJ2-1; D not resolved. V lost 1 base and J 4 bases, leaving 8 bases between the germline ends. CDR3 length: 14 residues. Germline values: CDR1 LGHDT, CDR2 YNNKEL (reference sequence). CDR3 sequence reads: CASSQGESYNEQFF. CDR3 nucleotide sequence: TGTGCCAGCAGCCAAGGAGAATCTTACAATGAGCAGTTCTTC.

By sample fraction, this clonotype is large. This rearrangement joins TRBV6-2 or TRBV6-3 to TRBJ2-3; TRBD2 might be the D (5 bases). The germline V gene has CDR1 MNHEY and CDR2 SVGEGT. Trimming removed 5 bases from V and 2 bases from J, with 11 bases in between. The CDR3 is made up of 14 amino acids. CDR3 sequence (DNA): TGTGCCAGCAGTCCTAGCACCTACACAGATACGCAGTATTTT. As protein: CASSPSTYTDTQYF.

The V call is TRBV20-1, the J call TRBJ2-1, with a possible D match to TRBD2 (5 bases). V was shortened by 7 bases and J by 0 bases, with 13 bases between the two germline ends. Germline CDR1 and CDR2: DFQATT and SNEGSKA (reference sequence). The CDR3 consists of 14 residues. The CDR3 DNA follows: TGCAGTGACGTGAGCGGTAGCTCCTACAATGAGCAGTTCTTC. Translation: CSDVSGSSYNEQFF.

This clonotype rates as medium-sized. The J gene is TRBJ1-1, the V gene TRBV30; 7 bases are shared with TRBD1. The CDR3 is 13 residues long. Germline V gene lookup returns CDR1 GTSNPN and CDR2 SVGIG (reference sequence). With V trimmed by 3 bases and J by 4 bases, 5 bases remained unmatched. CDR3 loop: CAWSLAGGTEAFF. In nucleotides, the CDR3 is TGTGCCTGGAGCCTCGCAGGGGGCACTGAAGCTTTCTTT.

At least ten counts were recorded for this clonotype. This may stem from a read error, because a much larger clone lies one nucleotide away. CDR3 residues: CASSLAPSTEAQYF. The DNA of the CDR3 is TGTGCCAGCAGCTTAGCTCCTAGTACAGAGGCCCAGTACTTC. The chain couples TRBV11-2 to TRBJ2-5; D ambiguous. CDR1 is SGHAT and CDR2 is FQNNGV in the germline V gene. This CDR3 spans 14 amino acids.

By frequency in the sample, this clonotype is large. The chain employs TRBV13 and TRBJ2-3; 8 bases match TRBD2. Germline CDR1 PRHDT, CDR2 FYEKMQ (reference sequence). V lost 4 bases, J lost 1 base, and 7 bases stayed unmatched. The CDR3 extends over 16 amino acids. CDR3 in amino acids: CASSSTNSGGTDTQYF. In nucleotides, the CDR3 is TGTGCCAGCAGCTCTACAAATAGCGGGGGCACAGATACGCAGTATTTT.

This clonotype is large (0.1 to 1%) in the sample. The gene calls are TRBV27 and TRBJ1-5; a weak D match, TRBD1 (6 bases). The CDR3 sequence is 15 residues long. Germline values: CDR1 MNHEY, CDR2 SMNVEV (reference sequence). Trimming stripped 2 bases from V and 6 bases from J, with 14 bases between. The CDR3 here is CASSLEGGRFQPQHF. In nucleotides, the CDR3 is TGTGCCAGCAGTTTAGAAGGGGGGAGATTTCAGCCCCAGCATTTT.

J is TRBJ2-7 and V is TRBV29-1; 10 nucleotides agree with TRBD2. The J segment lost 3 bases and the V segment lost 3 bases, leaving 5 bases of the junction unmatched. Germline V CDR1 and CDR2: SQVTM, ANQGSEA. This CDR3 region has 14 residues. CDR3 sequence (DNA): TGCAGCGTTGATTCAGCGGGGGGGAACTACGAGCAGTACTTC. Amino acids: CSVDSAGGNYEQYF.